The 32 T cell receptor beta chains below all came from one sample that was sequenced in a study of T-cell reconstitution after alpha-beta-depleted transplantation in children. The TCRbeta library was prepared with unique molecular identifiers. TCRdb itself ran the PCR reads through MiXCR, one entry per CDR3 protein. The table lists about 420,000 distinct CDR3 sequences, approximately 10% of them singletons. The source material was PBMCs from the stem cell graft donor, sampled from the stem cell graft. The receptors derive from a human donor who donated a stem cell graft to a child with acute myeloid leukemia.

This clonotype turned up a few times. The rearrangement links TRBV11-1 to TRBJ2-5, with D possibly being TRBD1 or TRBD2 (7 bases each). The V end lost 1 base, the J end lost 5 bases, and 29 bases lay between the germline ends. Germline CDR1 SGHAT, CDR2 FQDESV (reference sequence). CDR3 length: 20 residues. The CDR3 bases are TGTGCCAGCAGCTTAGGCGGGGGACAGCGGAATCTGATTTTGGTGGAGACCCAGTACTTC. This encodes CASSLGGGQRNLILVETQYF.

V usage is TRBV25-1 and J usage is TRBJ2-7; D may be TRBD1 or TRBD2 (5 bases each). This CDR3 has 15 amino acids. The V gene lost 1 base and the J gene lost 7 bases, with 17 bases spanning the gap. The germline CDR1 and CDR2 sequences are MGHDK and SYGVNS. CDR3 residues: CASSESGPGDREQYF. The CDR3 DNA sequence: TGTGCCAGCAGTGAATCCGGACCCGGGGACCGGGAGCAGTACTTC.

This clonotype occurred many times. The chain carries TRBV5-5 and TRBJ2-3; 14 nucleotides line up with TRBD2. J gave up 3 bases and V 4 bases, and 7 bases lay outside the gene matches. The CDR3 sequence is 17 residues long. Germline assignment: CDR1 SGHKS and CDR2 YYEKEE (reference sequence). CDR3 protein: CASSPRLAGGLTDTQYF. The CDR3 nucleotides are TGTGCCAGCAGCCCAAGACTAGCGGGAGGGCTTACAGATACGCAGTATTTT. Filled out from reference TRBV5-5 and TRBJ2-3, the complete variable domain reads DAGVTQSPTHLIKTRGQQVTLRCSPISGHKSVSWYQQVLGQGPQFIFQYYEKEERGRGNFPDRFSARQFPNYSSELNVNALLLGDSALYLCASSPRLAGGLTDTQYFGPGTRLTVL.

There are many counts of this clonotype. This chain links TRBV5-6 with TRBJ2-1; perhaps TRBD2 as D (5 bases). CDR1 SGHDT and CDR2 YYEEEE come from the germline V gene. CDR3 length: 14 residues. Trimming took 0 bases from V and 10 from J, leaving 14 bases between them. In DNA, the CDR3 is TGTGCCAGCAGCTTGGTTGGCTTCACGGGGGAGCAGTTCTTC. Translation: CASSLVGFTGEQFF.

The chain combines TRBV5-4 with TRBJ2-3; TRBD2 agrees at 10 bases. J lost 3 bases, V lost 4 bases, and 14 bases had no gene match. Germline lookup yields CDR1 SGHNT and CDR2 YYREEE (reference sequence). This CDR3 spans 18 amino acids. DNA for the CDR3: TGTGCCAGCAGCATAACAAGAGCGGGAGGGCTTCTTACAGATACGCAGTATTTT. It is translated as CASSITRAGGLLTDTQYF.

This clonotype appeared a few times. The DNA for the CDR3 is TGTGCCAGCAGCCCAGGCACAGGGGGCGAAGAGACCCAGTACTTC. Amino acids: CASSPGTGGEETQYF. The V and J genes are TRBV7-6 and TRBJ2-5; 9 positions match TRBD1. Trimming removed 5 bases from V and 3 bases from J; junction bases left unmatched: 7. There are 15 residues in the CDR3. From germline, CDR1 is SGHVS and CDR2 FNYEAQ.

This clonotype has more than one count but fewer than ten. The CDR3 reads CSVETGGPSTDTQYF. CDR3 in DNA: TGCAGCGTTGAAACGGGGGGCCCTAGCACAGATACGCAGTATTTT. The chain joins TRBV29-1 to TRBJ2-3, with D tentatively TRBD2 (7 bases). The germline V and J ends were trimmed by 2 bases and 0 bases, with 12 bases remaining between them. CDR1 SQVTM and CDR2 ANQGSEA come from the germline V gene. The CDR3 has 15 residues.

This clonotype was counted many times. In nucleotides, the CDR3 is TGTGCCACCTCGACTAGCGGGGAAGGCAATGAGCAGTTCTTC. This gives the protein CATSTSGEGNEQFF. The chain has TRBV12-3 or TRBV12-4 and TRBJ2-1, with TRBD2 matching 11 bases. The CDR3 has 14 residues. Trimming cost V 10 bases and J 6 bases; bases outside gene matches: 8.

The chain employs TRBV20-1 and TRBJ2-5; D could derive from TRBD1 or TRBD2 (5 bases each). The germline CDR1 and CDR2 sequences are DFQATT and SNEGSKA (reference sequence). This CDR3 is 16 amino acids long. V lost 0 bases and J 2 bases, leaving 16 bases between the germline ends. The CDR3 sequence is CSARDRGRATQETQYF. The CDR3 DNA reads TGCAGTGCTAGAGATCGGGGCAGGGCGACTCAAGAGACCCAGTACTTC.

As for this clonotype: This may be a read error: a much more frequent sequence differs by one nucleotide. The chain uses TRBV7-9 and TRBJ1-2; TRBD1 matches at 7 bases. The junction had 3 bases not matched to a gene; V was cut back by 5 bases and J by 3 bases. CDR1 is SEHNR, CDR2 FQNEAQ, per germline (reference sequence). The CDR3 has 13 residues. The CDR3 sequence: CASSPGQHYGYTF. CDR3 bases: TGTGCCAGCAGCCCGGGACAGCACTATGGCTACACCTTC.

This clonotype was observed a few times. J is TRBJ2-2 and V is TRBV27; D not certain. The CDR3 loop spans 14 amino acids. Germline CDR1 and CDR2: MNHEY and SMNVEV (reference sequence). V lost 7 bases to trimming and J lost 6 bases, with 15 bases between them. The CDR3 protein is CASTHPLGAGELFF. The CDR3 bases are TGTGCCAGCACCCACCCGCTAGGTGCCGGGGAGCTGTTTTTT.

V and J are TRBV12-3 or TRBV12-4 and TRBJ2-1; 9 nucleotides align to TRBD2. There are 15 residues in the CDR3. V trimming: 3 bases; J trimming: 6 bases; junction bases outside the gene matches: 6. CDR3 loop: CASSFQLLAGNEQFF. CDR3 bases: TGTGCCAGCAGTTTTCAACTACTAGCGGGCAATGAGCAGTTCTTC.

This clonotype showed up just a few times. The CDR3 nucleotides are TGTGCCAGCGGTTCCGACTTCCCGAACACTGAAGCTTTCTTT. This codes for CASGSDFPNTEAFF. The rearrangement uses TRBV6-5 and TRBJ1-1; D unclear. CDR3 length: 14 amino acids. The germline CDR1 and CDR2 sequences are MNHEY and SVGAGI. V gave up 8 bases and J gave up 1 base, with 14 bases separating them.

The chain uses TRBV28 and TRBJ2-7; TRBD2 matches at 14 bases. V lost 3 bases, J lost 0 bases, and 10 bases stayed unmatched. CDR3 size: 19 residues. CDR1 and CDR2 from the germline V gene are MDHEN and SYDVKM. The CDR3 reads CASSLGLAGVRRGSYEQYF. The CDR3 DNA is TGTGCCAGCAGTTTGGGACTAGCGGGAGTAAGGAGGGGCTCCTACGAGCAGTACTTC.

The rearrangement links TRBV3-1 to TRBJ2-3; 7 bases agree with TRBD1. Germline V gives CDR1 LGHDT, CDR2 YNNKEL (reference sequence). This CDR3 is built from 16 residues. The V and J ends lost 2 bases and 3 bases, in that order; junction bases with no gene match: 8. CDR3 sequence: CASSQSRGLGTDTQYF. The DNA for the CDR3 is TGTGCCAGCAGCCAAAGTAGGGGGCTCGGAACAGATACGCAGTATTTT.

Worth noting for this clonotype: A much larger clone is a single base away; this may be a read error. The chain links TRBV12-3 or TRBV12-4 to TRBJ2-2, with 10 bases aligning to TRBD1. V shed 1 base, J shed 10 bases, and the junction held 6 bases outside the gene matches. CDR3 length: 15 amino acids. CDR3 in amino acids: CASSLGTGGPAELFF. The CDR3 DNA is TGTGCCAGCAGTTTAGGGACAGGGGGGCCCGCGGAGCTGTTTTTT.

The sample holds a few counts of this clonotype. The rearrangement uses TRBV20-1 and TRBJ2-5, with TRBD1 as a possible D gene (6 bases). Germline loops: CDR1 DFQATT, CDR2 SNEGSKA (reference sequence). Trimming cost V 6 bases and J 2 bases, with 28 bases left between them. The CDR3 runs to 18 residues. This CDR3 reads CSAPRPGQVIQEQETQYF. For the CDR3, the DNA is TGCAGTGCCCCCAGACCGGGACAAGTAATTCAGGAGCAAGAGACCCAGTACTTC.

The chain carries TRBV5-1 and TRBJ2-7, with a possible D match to TRBD2 (7 bases). Trimming pared 0 bases from V and 3 bases from J, leaving 22 bases between. The CDR3 runs 18 residues. The germline V gene encodes CDR1 SGHRS and CDR2 YFSETQ. CDR3 DNA sequence: TGCGCCAGCAGCTTGGGGGGAGGGGGTACCCTTTCGGTCTACGAGCAGTACTTC. Amino acid sequence: CASSLGGGGTLSVYEQYF.

There are many counts of this clonotype. The genes are TRBV7-8 and TRBJ1-5; tentatively, D is TRBD1 (5 bases). V lost 4 bases and J 2 bases, leaving 9 bases between the germline ends. The CDR3 contains 14 residues. Germline-derived CDR1 and CDR2 are SGHVS and FQNEAQ. The CDR3 DNA is TGTGCCAGCAGCTCTAGGGGAGGCAATCAGCCCCAGCATTTT. Protein product: CASSSRGGNQPQHF.

To note about this clonotype: At one of its ends the junction is not consistent with the germline gene, which may arise from a read error. The chain has TRBV7-2 and TRBJ2-7; D call uncertain. Germline CDR1 reads SGHTA; CDR2 reads FQGNSA. The CDR3 is 13 amino acids. The CDR3 loop reads CASSFQSIYGQYF. The CDR3 region has the DNA TGTGCCAGCAGCTTCCAGTCGATATACGGGCAGTACTTC.

The rearrangement uses TRBV5-1 and TRBJ2-7, with D possibly matching TRBD1 (6 bases). Between the trimmed V and J ends, which lost 1 base and 6 bases, there was a span of 17 bases. The germline V gene encodes CDR1 SGHRS and CDR2 YFSETQ. The CDR3 covers 15 residues. The CDR3 loop is CASSLSRGQRFEQYF. The CDR3 DNA follows: TGCGCCAGCAGCTTGAGCAGGGGCCAAAGGTTCGAGCAGTACTTC.

This clonotype was found many times. The CDR3 DNA reads as TGTGCCAGCGGGCGGGGTAATGAGCAGTTCTTC. Its translation: CASGRGNEQFF. This chain joins TRBV2 and TRBJ2-1; a possible D gene is TRBD2 (6 bases). Germline loops: CDR1 SNHLY, CDR2 FYNNEI. The CDR3 contains 11 residues. Deletions cut 8 bases from V and 7 bases from J, with 9 bases between.

This clonotype was counted at least ten times. The chain couples TRBV7-9 to TRBJ2-7; 10 bases map to TRBD2. Germline CDR1 reads SEHNR; CDR2 reads FQNEAQ (reference sequence). The CDR3 loop spans 15 amino acids. J gave up 3 bases and V 1 base, and 3 bases lay outside the gene matches. The chain's CDR3 is CASSLEAGGDYEQYF. The CDR3 DNA is TGTGCCAGCAGCTTAGAAGCGGGAGGGGACTACGAGCAGTACTTC.

This clonotype appeared a few times. This chain links TRBV7-9 with TRBJ2-3, with 7 bases that match TRBD2. The length of the CDR3 is 15 residues. Germline CDR1 reads SEHNR; CDR2 reads FQNEAQ (reference sequence). V gave up 1 base and J gave up 2 bases; unmatched junction bases: 3. CDR3 bases: TGTGCCAGCAGCTTAGTACTAGCGAACACAGATACGCAGTATTTT. Protein sequence: CASSLVLANTDTQYF.

This clonotype occurred many times. The rearrangement uses TRBV29-1 and TRBJ2-7; D not certain. The CDR3 is 12 amino acids. The V gene lost 6 bases and the J gene lost 3 bases, with 12 bases spanning the gap. Germline V gene sequence: CDR1 SQVTM, CDR2 ANQGSEA. The CDR3: CSVAISHYEQYF. The CDR3, as DNA: TGCAGCGTGGCGATCAGCCACTACGAGCAGTACTTC.

This clonotype was observed a handful of times. The chain employs TRBV29-1 and TRBJ2-1; 12 nucleotides align to TRBD2. The J segment lost 6 bases and the V segment lost 4 bases, leaving 1 base of the junction unmatched. This CDR3 is 13 amino acids long. Germline V gives CDR1 SQVTM, CDR2 ANQGSEA. CDR3 DNA: TGCAGCGTTGGACTAGCGGGAGTCAATGAGCAGTTCTTC. This translates into CSVGLAGVNEQFF.

This clonotype was counted between two and nine times. This chain joins TRBV19 and TRBJ1-4, with 7 bases fitting TRBD1. After removal of 5 bases from V and 3 bases from J, the junction contained 3 bases not matched to a gene. This CDR3 has 14 residues. Germline CDR1 LNHDA, CDR2 SQIVND (reference sequence). The CDR3 here is CASSRGTANEKLFF. The CDR3 nucleotides are TGTGCCAGTAGTCGTGGGACAGCTAATGAAAAACTGTTTTTT.

The chain links TRBV20-1 to TRBJ2-2; D unresolved. This CDR3 region has 14 residues. V was clipped by 5 bases and J by 3 bases, with 13 bases between them. Germline V gene lookup returns CDR1 DFQATT and CDR2 SNEGSKA (reference sequence). CDR3 bases: TGCAGTGCTCCCGACACTGATTACACCGGGGAGCTGTTTTTT. It codes for CSAPDTDYTGELFF.

In this sample, this clonotype turned up many times. This chain links TRBV29-1 with TRBJ2-2; 8 nucleotides line up with TRBD1. The ends lost 7 bases at V and 5 bases at J; junction bases unmatched: 12. The CDR3 extends over 15 amino acids. Germline V lookup: CDR1 SQVTM, CDR2 ANQGSEA. For the CDR3, the DNA is TGCAGCGCTACGAGACAGGGGCCTGGTACCGGGGAGCTGTTTTTT. Translation gives CSATRQGPGTGELFF.

There are many counts of this clonotype. This chain links TRBV16 with TRBJ2-7; no definite D call. V was shortened by 0 bases and J by 3 bases, with 6 bases between the two germline ends. Germline CDR1 KGHSY, CDR2 FQNENV. There are 13 residues in the CDR3. As DNA, the CDR3 is TGTGCCAGCAGCCAATCGTGGGGCTACGAGCAGTACGTC. Protein product: CASSQSWGYEQYV.

The chain uses TRBV20-1 and TRBJ2-7, with 11 bases lining up with TRBD2. The germline V gene encodes CDR1 DFQATT and CDR2 SNEGSKA (reference sequence). The CDR3 contains 15 residues. Trimming took 3 bases from V and 3 from J; bases not matched to a gene: 7. Here the CDR3 reads CSASLTTSGIYEQYF. Written as DNA, the CDR3 is TGCAGTGCTAGCCTCACGACTAGCGGGATCTACGAGCAGTACTTC.

This clonotype has a handful of counts. J is TRBJ2-7 and V is TRBV29-1, with 8 bases aligning to TRBD2. CDR1 and CDR2 from the germline V gene are SQVTM and ANQGSEA. The CDR3 is 13 residues long. Losses at the gene ends were 7 bases for V and 5 bases for J; bases not matched to a gene: 10. The CDR3: CSAKLAVINEQYF. The CDR3 nucleotides are TGCAGCGCTAAACTAGCGGTGATCAACGAGCAGTACTTC.